The sequence of this TCR beta chain was determined in a study of PD-1 blockade in classical Hodgkin lymphoma. The patients all showed relapse after autologous stem cell transplantation, while their brentuximab vedotin exposure varied. Study findings and constraints: Healthy donors were reported to have higher baseline TCR diversity than newly diagnosed patients. Some patients started nivolumab under 1 year after ASCT, and they were excluded.

Germline V gene data show CDR1 as MGHRA and CDR2 as YSYEKL. This CDR3 is 14 amino acids long. Germline trimming cut 1 base from V and 7 bases from J; bases unmatched to any gene: 3. Concerning this clone itself: As yet, its antigen is unknown.

Only in-frame clones appear in the TCRdb table, and some are missing; sequencing was by immunoSEQ multiplex PCR. The table lists fewer than 70,000 clones, 88% of them singletons. This specimen consisted of peripheral blood mononuclear cells (PBMCs), obtained before the second cycle of nivolumab. This sequence was found in a human donor with classical Hodgkin lymphoma. The chain uses TRBV4-1 and TRBJ1-5, with 8 nucleotides matching TRBD1. The chain's CDR3 is CASSQGTGNQPQHF. The CDR3 nucleotides read TGCGCCAGCAGCCAAGGGACAGGGAACCAGCCCCAGCATTTT.